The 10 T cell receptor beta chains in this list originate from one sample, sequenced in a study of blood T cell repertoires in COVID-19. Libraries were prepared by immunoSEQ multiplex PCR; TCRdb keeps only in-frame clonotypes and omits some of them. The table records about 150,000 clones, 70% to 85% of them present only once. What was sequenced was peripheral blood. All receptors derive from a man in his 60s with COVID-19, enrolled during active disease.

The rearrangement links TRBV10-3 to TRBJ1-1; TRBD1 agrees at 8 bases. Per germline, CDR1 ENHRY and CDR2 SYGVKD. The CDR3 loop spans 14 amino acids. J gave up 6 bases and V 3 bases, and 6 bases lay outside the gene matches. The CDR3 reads CAISEAGGSSEAFF. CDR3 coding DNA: TGTGCCATCAGTGAAGCAGGGGGCTCCTCTGAAGCTTTCTTT.

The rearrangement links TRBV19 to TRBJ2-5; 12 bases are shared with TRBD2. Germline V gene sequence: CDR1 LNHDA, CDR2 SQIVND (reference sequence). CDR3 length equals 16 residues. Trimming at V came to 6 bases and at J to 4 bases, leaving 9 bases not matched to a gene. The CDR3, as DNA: TGTGCCAGTAGATCTAGCGGGGGGGCCCTTGGAGAGACCCAGTACTTC. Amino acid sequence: CASRSSGGALGETQYF.

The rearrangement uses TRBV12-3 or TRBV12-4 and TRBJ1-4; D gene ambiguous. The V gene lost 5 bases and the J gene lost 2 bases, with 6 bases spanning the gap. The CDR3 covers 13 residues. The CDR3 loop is CASSQSTNEKLFF. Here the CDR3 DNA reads TGTGCCAGCAGTCAGTCGACTAATGAAAAACTGTTTTTT.

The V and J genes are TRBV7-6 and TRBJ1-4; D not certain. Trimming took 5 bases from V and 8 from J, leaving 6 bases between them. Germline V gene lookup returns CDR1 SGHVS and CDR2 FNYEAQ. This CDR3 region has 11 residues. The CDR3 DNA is TGTGCCAGCAGCATACAGGAAAAACTGTTTTTT. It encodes CASSIQEKLFF.

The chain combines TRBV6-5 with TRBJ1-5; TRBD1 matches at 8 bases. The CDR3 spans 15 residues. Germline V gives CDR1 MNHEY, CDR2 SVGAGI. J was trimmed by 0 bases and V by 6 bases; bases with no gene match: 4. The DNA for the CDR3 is TGTGCCAGCAGCAAACAGGGGGTTAGCAATCAGCCCCAGCATTTT. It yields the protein CASSKQGVSNQPQHF.

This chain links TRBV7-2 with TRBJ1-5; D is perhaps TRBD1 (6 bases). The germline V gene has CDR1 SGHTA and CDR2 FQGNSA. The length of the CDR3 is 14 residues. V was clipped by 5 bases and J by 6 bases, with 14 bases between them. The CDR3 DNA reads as TGTGCCAGCAGCCACCCAGGGGTGACTCAGCCCCAGCATTTT. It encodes CASSHPGVTQPQHF.

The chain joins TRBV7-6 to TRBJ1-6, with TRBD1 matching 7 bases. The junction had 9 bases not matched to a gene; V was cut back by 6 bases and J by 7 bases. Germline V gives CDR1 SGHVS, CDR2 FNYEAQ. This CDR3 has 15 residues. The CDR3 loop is CASSRLGTENSPLHF. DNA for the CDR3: TGTGCCAGCAGTCGCCTTGGGACAGAGAATTCACCCCTCCACTTT. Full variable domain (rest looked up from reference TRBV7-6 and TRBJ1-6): GAGVSQSPRYKVTKRGQDVALRCDPISGHVSLYWYRQALGQGPEFLTYFNYEAQQDKSGLPNDRFSAERPEGSISTLTIQRTEQRDSAMYRCASSRLGTENSPLHFGNGTRLTVT.

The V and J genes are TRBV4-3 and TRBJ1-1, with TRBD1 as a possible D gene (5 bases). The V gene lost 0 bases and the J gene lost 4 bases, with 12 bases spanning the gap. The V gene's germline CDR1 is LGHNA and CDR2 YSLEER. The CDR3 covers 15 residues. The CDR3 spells CASSQDRGKGTEAFF. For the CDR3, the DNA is TGCGCCAGCAGCCAAGATCGGGGGAAGGGCACTGAAGCTTTCTTT.

In DNA, the CDR3 is TGTGCCAGTAGTATTGGGACAGGGACCCATACGCAGTATTTT. This encodes CASSIGTGTHTQYF. This chain uses TRBV19 with TRBJ2-3; 9 positions match TRBD1. The CDR3 extends over 14 amino acids. CDR1 LNHDA and CDR2 SQIVND come from the germline V gene (reference sequence). V dropped 3 bases and J dropped 7; count of bases not matched to a gene: 5.

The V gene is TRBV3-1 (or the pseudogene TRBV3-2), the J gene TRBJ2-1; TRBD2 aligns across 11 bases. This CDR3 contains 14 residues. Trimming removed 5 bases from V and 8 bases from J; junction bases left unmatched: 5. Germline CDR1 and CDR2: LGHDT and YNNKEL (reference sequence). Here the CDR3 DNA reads TGTGCCAGCAGCTATAGCGGGAGGGCCGATGAGCAGTTCTTC. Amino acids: CASSYSGRADEQFF.